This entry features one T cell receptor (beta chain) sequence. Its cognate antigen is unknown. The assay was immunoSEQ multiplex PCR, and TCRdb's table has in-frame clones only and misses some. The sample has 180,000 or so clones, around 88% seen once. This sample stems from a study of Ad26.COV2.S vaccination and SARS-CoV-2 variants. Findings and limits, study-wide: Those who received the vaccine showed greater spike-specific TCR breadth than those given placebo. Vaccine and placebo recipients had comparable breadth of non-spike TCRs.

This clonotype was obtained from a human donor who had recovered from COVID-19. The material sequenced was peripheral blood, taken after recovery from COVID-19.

The CDR3 spells CASSLGAGGYEQYF. The CDR3 bases are TGTGCCAGCAGCTTAGGAGCGGGGGGATACGAGCAGTACTTC. The chain recombines TRBV7-2 with TRBJ2-7; TRBD2 aligns across 9 bases. The CDR3 consists of 14 residues. Germline CDR1 is SGHTA and CDR2 is FQGNSA. Trimming removed 1 base from V and 4 bases from J; junction bases left unmatched: 2.